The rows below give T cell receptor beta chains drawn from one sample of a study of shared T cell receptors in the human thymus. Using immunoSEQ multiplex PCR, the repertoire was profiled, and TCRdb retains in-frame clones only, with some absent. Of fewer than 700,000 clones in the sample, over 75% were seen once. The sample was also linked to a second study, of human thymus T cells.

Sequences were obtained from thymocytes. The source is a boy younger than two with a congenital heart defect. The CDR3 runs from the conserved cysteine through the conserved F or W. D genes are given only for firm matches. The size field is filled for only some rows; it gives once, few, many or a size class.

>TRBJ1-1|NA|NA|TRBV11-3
TGTGCCAGCAGCTTAAGACCAGGGGCCACTGAAGCTTTCTTT
CASSLRPGATEAFF
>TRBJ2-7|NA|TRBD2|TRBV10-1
TGCGCCAGCACGGCGGGAGGGAGCGACGAGCAGTACTTC
CASTAGGSDEQYF
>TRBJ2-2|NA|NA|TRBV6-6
TGTGCCAGCAGACCACTAACAGGGCAGTGGTCCGGGGAGCTGTTTTTT
CASRPLTGQWSGELFF
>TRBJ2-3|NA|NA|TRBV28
TGTGCCAGCAGTTCTTTTGCGGGAAACACAGATACGCAGTATTTT
CASSSFAGNTDTQYF
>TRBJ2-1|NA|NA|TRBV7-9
TGTGCCAGCAGCTTTTCGGTTAAGCGGGCCTCCTACAATGAGCAGTTCTTC
CASSFSVKRASYNEQFF
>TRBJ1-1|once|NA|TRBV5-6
TGTGCCAGCAGCTTTAGGGGGACTGAAGCTTTCTTT
CASSFRGTEAFF
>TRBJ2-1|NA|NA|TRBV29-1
TGCAGCGTTGAAGGAGGGCAGAGGAGCTCCTACAATGAGCAGTTCTTC
CSVEGGQRSSYNEQFF
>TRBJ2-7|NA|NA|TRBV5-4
TGTGCCAGCAGCTCCGACAGGTACTCCTACGAGCAGTACTTC
CASSSDRYSYEQYF
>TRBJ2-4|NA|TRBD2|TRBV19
TGTGCCAGTAGCCTAGCGGAGGGACCGGCCAAAAACATTCAGTACTTC
CASSLAEGPAKNIQYF
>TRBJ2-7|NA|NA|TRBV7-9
TGTGCCAGCAGCTTAGGACTCTCCTACGAGCAGTACTTC
CASSLGLSYEQYF
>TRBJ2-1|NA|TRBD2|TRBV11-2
TGTGCCAGCAGCTTAGAAGATATTGGGTTTAGCGGGAGCTCCTACAATGAGCAGTTCTTC
CASSLEDIGFSGSSYNEQFF
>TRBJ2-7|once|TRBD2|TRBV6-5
TGTGCCACCGCGGGGCGGGAGGGCCACGAGCAGTACTTC
CATAGREGHEQYF
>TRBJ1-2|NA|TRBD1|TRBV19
TGTGCCCTCGGGACAGGGCCTGAGGGCAACTATGGCTACACCTTC
CALGTGPEGNYGYTF
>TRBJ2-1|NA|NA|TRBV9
TGTGCCAGCAGCGCAGGGATCCCGCCCCGGTCCTACAATGAGCAGTTCTTC
CASSAGIPPRSYNEQFF